This T cell receptor (beta chain) was recorded in a study of CD8 T cells in Susac syndrome (dated by TCRdb to between 2019 and 2020). As for the study more broadly: Among the Susac syndrome patients who were sequenced, clinically active disease was present in roughly six and clinical remission was observed in fewer than 10. Repertoire sequencing was used to test whether CD8+ T cell activation and differentiation in Susac syndrome was antigen driven. CD8+ T cell repertoire clonality was compared between more than 9 healthy donors, about 14 Susac syndrome patients and roughly 15 multiple sclerosis patients. At blood withdrawal, Susac syndrome patients were either therapy-naive, taking corticosteroids (in some cases with IVIg as well), or taking IVIg alone.

Taken from cysteine to phenylalanine, the CDR3 has 14 residues. Only CDR3 DNA remains: 42 bases, in frame from the first base. The CDR1 and CDR2 encoded by the germline V gene are MNHEY and SVGAGI. V is shortened by 5 bases, J by 2 bases, and the region joining them spans 12 bases. RNA was extracted using the RNeasy kit, and roughly 0.45 to 1 ug of the RNA was reverse transcribed with random hexamers. TCR beta CDR3 regions were amplified with the immunoSEQ multiplex PCR assay covering 54 Vbeta and 13 Jbeta segments. To correct PCR amplification bias, a synthetic template baseline was used for both primer optimization and computational correction. The published analysis was carried out like this. Reads were assigned to V, D and J genes according to IMGT and analyzed in immunoSEQ Analyzer, with only productive sequences retained. To calculate clonality, Shannon entropy was normalized by log2 of the number of productive unique sequences and then subtracted from one. Public and private clones were assessed among the 100 most prevalent clones of each patient and control. A clone was defined as Susac-specific if it was absent from the healthy and MS cohorts, from 1052 published viral clones and from other ImmuneACCESS disease sequences. TCRdb cleaned the public reads at Q25 with fastp, built clones with MiXCR and kept in-frame beta chains. Identical CDR3 protein sequences are pooled into one entry, listed with their most common genes and DNA. The V and J calls here are based on TCRdb, not the publication. The sample table holds some 58,000 distinct CDR3 sequences, of which about 95% were seen once. In total, the top ten clones hold about 0.75% of the sample.

A word on this clonotype: It lacks a known antigen. Base-call qualities are not available, and no considerably larger clone is one nucleotide away.

The full study reports these points: Clonal expansion was seen in Susac syndrome CD8+ repertoires, peaking in CD8+ TEMRA cells and being greater in clinically active patients than in remitting ones. The study acknowledged that relatively few individuals were included in the TCR sequencing and HLA analysis. Sixteen and five Susac-specific public clones were found in the total CD8+ and CD8+ TEMRA repertoires, respectively.

High-throughput TCR beta sequencing profiled peripheral blood CD8+ and CD4+ T cells from healthy donors, Susac syndrome patients and multiple sclerosis patients. The Susac syndrome patients fulfilled recently defined diagnostic criteria for either definite or probable disease. Bulk CD8+ and CD4+ T cells were purified magnetically by negative isolation, whereas CD8+ TEMRA cells were enriched by FACS. Blood was collected in EDTA tubes and processed within 24 hours, with PBMCs isolated through density gradient centrifugation. PBMCs intended for TCR sequencing were cryopreserved in liquid nitrogen and were subsequently thawed in a 37 degrees C water bath. A purity of at least 90% was achieved for sorted or isolated CD4+, CD8+ and CD8+ TEMRA cells.

The TCR comes from a human donor with Susac syndrome. The sequenced sample was CD8+ T cells from PBMCs. Recombination connected TRBV6-5 to TRBJ1-2; a tentative D match to TRBD1 spans 5 bases. The DNA sequence reads TGTGCCAGCAGTCCTGGGGCCTACAACTATGGCTACACCTTC. Its product reads: CASSPGAYNYGYTF.